These 23 T cell receptor beta chains were all obtained from the same sample, sequenced in a study of cytomegalovirus exposure and HLA in healthy donors. The PCR made use of 60 Vbeta and 13 Jbeta primers. Sequencing was performed with immunoSEQ multiplex PCR; in TCRdb, only in-frame clones are kept and a portion is missing. The data show under 250,000 clones, roughly four fifths seen once. The sample taken for sequencing was PBMCs. Receptors were obtained from a woman aged 60-70 years in good health and CMV-seropositive.

V and J are TRBV7-2 and TRBJ2-6; D remains unclear. V was shortened by 1 base and J by 2 bases, with 12 bases between the two germline ends. CDR1 is SGHTA, CDR2 FQGNSA, per germline. The CDR3 has 17 residues. CDR3 DNA: TGTGCCAGCAGCTTAGTCCCACAGATTCCTGGGGCCAACGTCCTGACTTTC. Protein product: CASSLVPQIPGANVLTF.

The chain couples TRBV10-1 to TRBJ2-7; 12 bases agree with TRBD2. V shed 2 bases and J 5 bases; nucleotides not matched to a gene: 7. The V gene's germline CDR1 is WNHNN and CDR2 SYGVQD (reference sequence). The CDR3 totals 16 residues. The chain's CDR3 is CASSEPSGRAGNEQYF. CDR3 sequence (DNA): TGCGCCAGCAGTGAGCCTAGCGGGAGGGCCGGGAACGAGCAGTACTTC.

The chain links TRBV5-1 to TRBJ2-5; 9 bases fit TRBD1. The ends lost 4 bases at V and 2 bases at J; junction bases unmatched: 6. CDR3 size: 15 residues. The V gene's germline CDR1 is SGHRS and CDR2 YFSETQ. CDR3 loop: CASSQGQGKQETQYF. The CDR3 region has the DNA TGCGCCAGCAGCCAAGGACAGGGGAAACAAGAGACCCAGTACTTC.

This rearrangement joins TRBV2 to TRBJ1-1; 9 positions match TRBD1. In germline, CDR1 is SNHLY, CDR2 FYNNEI. V was pared by 6 bases and J by 4 bases, with 6 bases of the junction left unmatched. The CDR3 totals 14 residues. This CDR3 reads CASRGGTGSTEAFF. DNA of the CDR3: TGTGCCAGCAGGGGAGGGACAGGGAGCACTGAAGCTTTCTTT.

The chain carries TRBV5-1 and TRBJ2-1, with 9 bases that match TRBD1. Looked up from germline, CDR1 is SGHRS and CDR2 is YFSETQ. V shed 3 bases, J shed 4 bases, and the junction held 5 bases outside the gene matches. This CDR3 region has 15 residues. The CDR3 spells CASSSGQGRYNEQFF. CDR3 bases: TGCGCCAGCAGCTCCGGACAGGGGCGGTACAATGAGCAGTTCTTC.

V usage is TRBV18 and J usage is TRBJ2-2; 14 bases fit TRBD2. V lost 3 bases, J lost 2 bases, and 8 bases stayed unmatched. CDR3 length: 19 residues. Per the germline V gene, CDR1 is KGHSH and CDR2 is LQKENI. The CDR3 spells CASSPRRLAGGRNTGELFF. DNA for the CDR3: TGTGCCAGCTCACCCCGAAGACTAGCGGGAGGGCGAAACACCGGGGAGCTGTTTTTT.

This clone has a handful of counts. The chain combines TRBV30 with TRBJ1-1, with 7 bases fitting TRBD1. The CDR3 has 13 residues. After removal of 0 bases from V and 11 bases from J, the junction contained 9 bases not matched to a gene. Germline CDR1 and CDR2: GTSNPN and SVGIG (reference sequence). CDR3 in DNA: TGTGCCTGGAGTGTACTAAGGGGGCGAGGGGCTTTCTTT. Amino acid sequence: CAWSVLRGRGAFF.

The chain couples TRBV5-1 to TRBJ2-5, with 9 bases that match TRBD1. The DNA end is more similar to TRBJ2-7, so the J call may be wrong. The CDR3 runs to 15 residues. CDR1 SGHRS and CDR2 YFSETQ come from the germline V gene. The DNA of the CDR3 is TGCGCCAGCAGCTTGGGGGACAGGGAGACCTACGAGCAGTACTTC. As protein: CASSLGDRETYEQYF.

The CDR3 reads CASSISSVTDTQYF. The CDR3 DNA reads as TGTGCCAGTAGTATCTCTAGCGTCACAGATACGCAGTATTTT. The V gene is TRBV19, the J gene TRBJ2-3; D possibly corresponds to TRBD2 (6 bases). The germline CDR1 and CDR2 sequences are LNHDA and SQIVND (reference sequence). This CDR3 comprises 14 residues. The V and J ends lost 3 bases and 2 bases respectively, with 9 bases between them.

This rearrangement joins TRBV23-1 to TRBJ2-2, with D possibly matching TRBD2 (6 bases). TRBV23-1 is placed among ORFs of uncertain function. V dropped 1 base and J dropped 3 bases, with 24 bases sitting between them. The CDR3 is 20 residues long. Here the CDR3 DNA reads TGCGCCAGCAGTCAATGGGGGGAGCCTAGGTTCCCTCCTCACACCGGGGAGCTGTTTTTT. Its translation: CASSQWGEPRFPPHTGELFF.

The V and J genes are TRBV9 and TRBJ2-3; 8 bases are a match to TRBD2. V lost 0 bases to trimming and J lost 8 bases; unmatched junction nucleotides: 8. Germline values: CDR1 SGDLS, CDR2 YYNGEE. This CDR3 spans 15 amino acids. The CDR3 loop reads CASSVVTGGPGTQYF. The CDR3 bases are TGTGCCAGCAGCGTAGTTACGGGAGGGCCGGGTACGCAGTATTTT.

This rearrangement joins TRBV7-2 to TRBJ2-1, with TRBD2 as a possible D gene (6 bases). The CDR3 contains 15 residues. The V end lost 5 bases, the J end lost 6 bases, and 17 bases lay between the germline ends. The germline gives CDR1 SGHTA, CDR2 FQGNSA. The CDR3 DNA is TGTGCCAGCAGCGTATCCGTCGGGGGAGGCAATGAGCAGTTCTTC. Translation: CASSVSVGGGNEQFF.

The rearrangement joins TRBV6-1 to TRBJ2-7; TRBD1 matches at 9 bases. Trimming at V came to 7 bases and at J to 4 bases, leaving 11 bases not matched to a gene. The V gene's germline CDR1 is MNHNS and CDR2 SASEGT. CDR3 length: 15 amino acids. CDR3 sequence reads: CASTPGGTGWYEQYF. CDR3 DNA sequence: TGTGCCAGCACCCCTGGGGGGACAGGGTGGTACGAGCAGTACTTC.

This clone was counted between two and nine times. V gene TRBV30 combines with J gene TRBJ1-1; the D gene is possibly TRBD1 (5 bases). CDR1 and CDR2 from the germline V gene are GTSNPN and SVGIG (reference sequence). V was trimmed by 3 bases and J by 4 bases, leaving 15 bases between them. This CDR3 has 14 residues. Here the CDR3 reads CAWSWGLRGTEAFF. The CDR3 region has the DNA TGTGCCTGGAGCTGGGGCCTTAGGGGCACTGAAGCTTTCTTT.

This chain links TRBV11-2 with TRBJ1-4; D is unresolved. The V end lost 0 bases, the J end lost 5 bases, and 10 bases lay between the germline ends. This CDR3 is 15 amino acids long. CDR1 SGHAT and CDR2 FQNNGV come from the germline V gene. The CDR3 DNA reads as TGTGCCAGCAGCTTAGATCGAGGTTCAAATGAAAAACTGTTTTTT. It encodes CASSLDRGSNEKLFF.

The chain employs TRBV10-1 and TRBJ2-5; a weak D match, TRBD2 (5 bases). Germline lookup yields CDR1 WNHNN and CDR2 SYGVQD (reference sequence). The CDR3 covers 11 residues. V was trimmed by 6 bases and J by 5 bases, leaving 7 bases between them. The CDR3 loop is CASSRGETQYF. The CDR3 bases are TGCGCCAGCAGCCGAGGGGAGACCCAGTACTTC.

This chain joins TRBV6-1 and TRBJ2-5; D gene uncertain. Judging by the DNA end, TRBJ2-7 fits better; the J call may be wrong. Germline CDR1 and CDR2: MNHNS and SASEGT. The CDR3 is 15 residues long. CDR3 region: CASSPSGSSSYEQYF. In DNA, the CDR3 is TGTGCCAGCAGTCCTTCAGGATCCTCCTCCTACGAGCAGTACTTC.

The chain is built from TRBV18 and TRBJ1-2; D might be TRBD1 (6 bases). CDR3 length: 14 amino acids. CDR1 is KGHSH, CDR2 LQKENI, per germline. Trimming took 5 bases from V and 8 from J, leaving 18 bases between them. CDR3 loop: CASSGSDSSGGYTF. CDR3 nucleotide sequence: TGTGCCAGCTCAGGGTCGGACAGTTCGGGAGGCTACACCTTC.

This rearrangement joins TRBV10-3 to TRBJ2-2; possibly TRBD1 for D (5 bases). The germline V and J ends were trimmed by 2 bases and 7 bases, with 11 bases remaining between them. There are 14 residues in the CDR3. Per germline, CDR1 ENHRY and CDR2 SYGVKD. Here the CDR3 DNA reads TGTGCCATCAGTGAGAGGCAGGGTAACGGGGAGCTGTTTTTT. Translation gives CAISERQGNGELFF.

The chain links TRBV10-2 to TRBJ2-5, with D tentatively TRBD1 (6 bases). Germline values: CDR1 WSHSY, CDR2 SAAADI. The CDR3 covers 18 residues. Trimming cost V 7 bases and J 0 bases, with 24 bases left between them. CDR3 amino acids: CASISPSRSHRDQETQYF. In nucleotides, the CDR3 is TGCGCCAGCATATCTCCGTCGAGAAGTCACAGGGACCAAGAGACCCAGTACTTC.

The chain joins TRBV2 to TRBJ1-1; the D gene is possibly TRBD1 (5 bases). Germline V gives CDR1 SNHLY, CDR2 FYNNEI. V shed 8 bases and J shed 4 bases, with 5 bases lying between them. The CDR3 totals 10 residues. The CDR3 bases are TGTGCCAGCGGGGCCACTGAAGCTTTCTTT. It encodes CASGATEAFF.

The chain joins TRBV2 to TRBJ2-3; 11 bases map to TRBD2. The CDR3 runs 14 residues. CDR1 SNHLY and CDR2 FYNNEI come from the germline V gene. V dropped 8 bases and J dropped 3; count of bases not matched to a gene: 4. The CDR3 region has the DNA TGTGCCAGCGGACTAGCGGGTGGAACAGATACGCAGTATTTT. Translating gives CASGLAGGTDTQYF.

This sequence joins TRBV6-5 and TRBJ2-7; TRBD2 agrees at 11 bases. After removal of 0 bases from V and 6 bases from J, the junction contained 4 bases not matched to a gene. Germline CDR1 is MNHEY and CDR2 is SVGAGI. CDR3 size: 15 residues. Here the CDR3 reads CASSYSTSGMGEQYF. The CDR3 nucleotides are TGTGCCAGCAGTTACTCGACTAGCGGGATGGGCGAGCAGTACTTC.